This is a list of T cell receptor beta chains from one sample in a study of cytomegalovirus exposure and HLA in healthy donors. Generated by immunoSEQ multiplex PCR, the TCRdb table keeps only in-frame clones and is missing some. The data show about 140,000 clones, with roughly three quarters seen just once and over 13% held by the top ten. Input material: PBMCs. These receptor sequences come from a woman in her thirties or forties in good health and CMV-seronegative. The conserved cysteine and the conserved F or W are not part of the CDR3 here. Expanded clones get a size class; other rows say once, few or many, or leave the size out.

cdr3_aa: ASSLDRQGRRETQY; clone_size: once; v_call: TRBV5-4; cdr3_length: 14
cdr3_aa: ASSETRDYQGGELF; clone_size: NA; v_call: TRBV7-2; cdr3_length: 14
cdr3_aa: SAPGNTEAF; clone_size: few; v_call: TRBV20-1; cdr3_length: 9
cdr3_aa: ASSVDTPNTGELF; clone_size: once; v_call: TRBV2; cdr3_length: 13
cdr3_aa: ASRGRLITEAF; clone_size: NA; v_call: TRBV6-1; cdr3_length: 11
cdr3_aa: ASSPRTSLREQY; clone_size: NA; v_call: TRBV7-9; cdr3_length: 12
cdr3_aa: ASSLVSGTGSKAF; clone_size: NA; v_call: TRBV5-1; cdr3_length: 13
cdr3_aa: ASSQVPISLSGANGLT; clone_size: once; v_call: TRBV4-3; cdr3_length: 16
cdr3_aa: ASSLLDTTDTQY; clone_size: NA; v_call: TRBV7-8; cdr3_length: 12
cdr3_aa: ASSLSLQPQH; clone_size: NA; v_call: TRBV28; cdr3_length: 10
cdr3_aa: SSSFGRWNTEAF; clone_size: NA; v_call: TRBV7-9; cdr3_length: 12
cdr3_aa: ASSLDLRDEQF; clone_size: NA; v_call: TRBV11-2; cdr3_length: 11
cdr3_aa: ASSRTSGRWNEQF; clone_size: NA; v_call: TRBV19; cdr3_length: 13
cdr3_aa: ASSQDSSGRPTSTDTQY; clone_size: NA; v_call: TRBV4-2; cdr3_length: 17
cdr3_aa: ASSEGGRGTEAF; clone_size: few; v_call: TRBV25-1; cdr3_length: 12
cdr3_aa: ASSQERGGQETQY; clone_size: NA; v_call: TRBV5-5; cdr3_length: 13
cdr3_aa: AWMGGTNEKLF; clone_size: NA; v_call: TRBV30; cdr3_length: 11
cdr3_aa: ASSVDAGAAQPQH; clone_size: NA; v_call: TRBV9; cdr3_length: 13
cdr3_aa: ASYDRGRGNTEAF; clone_size: few; v_call: TRBV19; cdr3_length: 13
cdr3_aa: ASSLNRGSYEQY; clone_size: NA; v_call: TRBV5-1; cdr3_length: 12
cdr3_aa: ASSLNKETQY; clone_size: NA; v_call: TRBV7-9; cdr3_length: 10
cdr3_aa: ASSLVGAREQY; clone_size: NA; v_call: TRBV5-4; cdr3_length: 11